The 5 T cell receptor beta chains listed next were all sequenced from one sample in a study of T cell changes during pregnancy in multiple sclerosis. Data came from immunoSEQ multiplex PCR; TCRdb stores just in-frame clones and leaves some out. The sample records tens of thousands of clones, roughly 94% being singletons. Sequencing was performed on CD4+ T cells from peripheral blood mononuclear cells, taken after pregnancy. The receptors come from a female donor with multiple sclerosis, enrolled in a pregnancy study.

This chain connects TRBV6-6 to TRBJ2-5, with D possibly being TRBD1 (5 bases). CDR3 length equals 14 residues. Germline assignment: CDR1 MNHNY and CDR2 SVGAGI (reference sequence). V was clipped by 4 bases and J by 4 bases, with 13 bases between them. This chain's CDR3 is CASSLGAVRETQYF. DNA of the CDR3: TGTGCCAGCAGTTTAGGGGCAGTGAGAGAGACCCAGTACTTC.

This clone has a single count. V gene TRBV6-6 combines with J gene TRBJ2-7; 8 bases map to TRBD2. This CDR3 is built from 16 residues. Germline CDR1 reads MNHNY; CDR2 reads SVGAGI (reference sequence). Unmatched junction bases numbered 10, after V lost 2 bases and J lost 4 bases. CDR3 coding DNA: TGTGCCAGCAGTTACGGTCTAGCGGGTGCGTCGTACGAGCAGTACTTC. It codes for CASSYGLAGASYEQYF.

The genes are TRBV7-8 and TRBJ1-5, with TRBD1 matching over 7 bases. V lost 4 bases and J lost 6; bases outside the gene matches: 6. From germline, CDR1 is SGHVS and CDR2 FQNEAQ. This CDR3 has 14 residues. In nucleotides, the CDR3 is TGTGCCAGCAGCTCTATCAGGGGGACTCAGCCCCAGCATTTT. This encodes CASSSIRGTQPQHF.

The V and J genes are TRBV29-1 and TRBJ2-3, with TRBD2 matching 10 bases. This CDR3 has 16 amino acids. CDR1 and CDR2 (germline): SQVTM, ANQGSEA. Trimming took 3 bases from V and 2 from J; bases not matched to a gene: 8. CDR3 sequence: CSVDHRGTSATDTQYF. The CDR3 DNA follows: TGCAGCGTTGATCATCGTGGGACTAGCGCCACAGATACGCAGTATTTT.

The CDR3 is CASSQDPGLDTEAFF. The CDR3 region has the DNA TGCGCCAGCAGCCAAGATCCAGGGCTGGACACTGAAGCTTTCTTT. The J gene is TRBJ1-1, the V gene TRBV4-3, with a tentative D call TRBD1 (5 bases). CDR3 size: 15 residues. The V end was cut by 0 bases, the J end by 3 bases, with 11 bases between. Germline values: CDR1 LGHNA, CDR2 YSLEER.